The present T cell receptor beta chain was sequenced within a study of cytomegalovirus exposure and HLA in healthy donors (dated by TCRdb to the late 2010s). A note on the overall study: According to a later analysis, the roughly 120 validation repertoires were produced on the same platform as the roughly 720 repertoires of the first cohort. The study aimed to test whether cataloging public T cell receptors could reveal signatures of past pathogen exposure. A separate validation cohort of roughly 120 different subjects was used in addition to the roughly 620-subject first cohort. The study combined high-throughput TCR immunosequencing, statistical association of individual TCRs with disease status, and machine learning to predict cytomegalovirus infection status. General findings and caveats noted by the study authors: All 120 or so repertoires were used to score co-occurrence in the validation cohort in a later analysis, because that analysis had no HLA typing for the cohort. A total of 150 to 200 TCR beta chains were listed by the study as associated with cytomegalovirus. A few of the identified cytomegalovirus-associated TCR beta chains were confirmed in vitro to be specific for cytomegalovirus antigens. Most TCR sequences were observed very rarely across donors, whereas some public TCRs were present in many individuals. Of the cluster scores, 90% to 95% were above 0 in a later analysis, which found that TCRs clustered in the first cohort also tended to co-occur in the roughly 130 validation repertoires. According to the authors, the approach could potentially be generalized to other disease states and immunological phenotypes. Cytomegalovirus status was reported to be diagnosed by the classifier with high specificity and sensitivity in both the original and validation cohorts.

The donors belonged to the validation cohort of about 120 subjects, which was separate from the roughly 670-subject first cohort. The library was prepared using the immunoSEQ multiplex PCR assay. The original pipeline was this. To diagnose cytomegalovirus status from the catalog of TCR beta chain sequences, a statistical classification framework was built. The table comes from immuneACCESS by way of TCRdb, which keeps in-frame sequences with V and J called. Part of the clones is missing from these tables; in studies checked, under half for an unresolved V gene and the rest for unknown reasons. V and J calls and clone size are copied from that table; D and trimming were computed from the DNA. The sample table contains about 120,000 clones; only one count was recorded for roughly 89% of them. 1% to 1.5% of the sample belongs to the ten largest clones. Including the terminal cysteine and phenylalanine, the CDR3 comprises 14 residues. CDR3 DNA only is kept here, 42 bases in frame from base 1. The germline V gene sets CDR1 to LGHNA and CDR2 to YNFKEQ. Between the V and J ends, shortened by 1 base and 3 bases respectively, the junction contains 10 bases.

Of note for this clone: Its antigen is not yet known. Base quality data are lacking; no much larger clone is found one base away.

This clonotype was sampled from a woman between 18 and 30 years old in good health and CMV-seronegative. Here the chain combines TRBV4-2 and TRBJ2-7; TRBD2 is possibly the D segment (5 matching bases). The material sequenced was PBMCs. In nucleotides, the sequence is TGTGCCAGCAGCCAAGTCGGAACTAGCTACGAGCAGTACTTC. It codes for CASSQVGTSYEQYF.